Listed below are T cell receptor beta chains from one sample, sequenced in a study of OX40 agonist ivuxolimab in advanced cancers. Data came from immunoSEQ multiplex PCR; TCRdb stores just in-frame clones and leaves some out. The repertoire holds 60,000 to 75,000 clones, 65% to 85% seen once, with approximately 1% in the top ten. The sequenced sample was CD4+ or CD8+ T cells sorted from blood, obtained in a trial of the OX40 agonist ivuxolimab. These receptors originate from an adult with an advanced solid tumor such as melanoma, head and neck, liver or kidney cancer. CDR3s leave out the opening cysteine and the closing phenylalanine or tryptophan.

CDR3 protein	J gene	V gene
ASSESGRAQPQH	TRBJ1-5	TRBV10-1
ASSSTGGGTEAF	TRBJ1-1	TRBV11-2
ASSLSNQPQH	TRBJ1-5	TRBV6-6
ASSYSARNTEAF	TRBJ1-1	TRBV6-5
ASSLTSPTGETQY	TRBJ2-5	TRBV5-1
ASSLGARSGYT	TRBJ1-2	TRBV7-2
ASSPGTDFNQPQH	TRBJ1-5	TRBV5-1
ASSVTGTVDTEAF	TRBJ1-1	TRBV27
ASIRQGAREQF	TRBJ2-1	TRBV27
ASSQELDQY	TRBJ2-3	TRBV4-1